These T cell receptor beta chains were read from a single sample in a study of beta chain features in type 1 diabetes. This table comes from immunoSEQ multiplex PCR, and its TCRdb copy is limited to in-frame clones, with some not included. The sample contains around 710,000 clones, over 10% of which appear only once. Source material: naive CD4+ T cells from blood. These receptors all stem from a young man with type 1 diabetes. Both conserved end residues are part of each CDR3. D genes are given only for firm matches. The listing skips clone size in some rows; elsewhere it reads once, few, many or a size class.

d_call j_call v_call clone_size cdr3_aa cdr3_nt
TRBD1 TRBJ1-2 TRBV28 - CASSTGQGYGYTF TGTGCCAGCAGTACCGGACAGGGCTATGGCTACACCTTC
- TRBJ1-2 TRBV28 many CASSLGSYGYTF TGTGCCAGCAGTTTAGGAAGTTATGGCTACACCTTC
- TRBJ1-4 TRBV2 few CASKAQVRLEEKLFF TGTGCCAGCAAGGCTCAGGTCCGGCTGGAAGAAAAACTGTTTTTT
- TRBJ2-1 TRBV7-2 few CASSPWGVGRTNEQFF TGTGCCAGCAGCCCCTGGGGTGTGGGCAGGACCAATGAGCAGTTCTTC
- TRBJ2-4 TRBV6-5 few CASSYSSQGVKNIQYF TGTGCCAGCAGTTACTCGAGCCAGGGAGTCAAAAACATTCAGTACTTC
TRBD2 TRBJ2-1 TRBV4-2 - CASSQGAGVLAQQFF TGTGCCAGCAGCCAAGGGGCGGGGGTCCTTGCACAACAGTTCTTC
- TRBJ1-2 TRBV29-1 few CSVDGGDYGYTF TGCAGCGTTGATGGGGGGGACTATGGCTACACCTTC
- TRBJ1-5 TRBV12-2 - CASRSRGPGNQPQHF TGTGCAAGTCGTTCCCGGGGGCCGGGAAATCAGCCCCAGCATTTT
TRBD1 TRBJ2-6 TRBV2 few CASGLGTDSGANVLTF TGTGCCAGCGGTTTGGGGACAGACTCTGGGGCCAACGTCCTGACTTTC
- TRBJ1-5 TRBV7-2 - CASSLAGRGMDQPQHF TGTGCCAGCAGCTTAGCTGGGCGGGGTATGGATCAGCCCCAGCATTTT
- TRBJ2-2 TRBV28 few CASTSSWELFF TGTGCCAGCACCTCTTCGTGGGAGCTGTTTTTT
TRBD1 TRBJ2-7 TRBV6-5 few CASSPRGYEQYF TGTGCCAGCAGCCCCAGGGGGTACGAGCAGTACTTC
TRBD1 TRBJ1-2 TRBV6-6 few CATRRQGTNYGYTF TGTGCCACTCGAAGACAGGGAACTAACTATGGCTACACCTTC
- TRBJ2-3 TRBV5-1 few CASSLSGTDTQYF TGCGCCAGCAGCTTGTCCGGGACAGATACGCAGTATTTT
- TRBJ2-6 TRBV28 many CASSPPPQSGANVLTF TGTGCCAGCAGTCCACCCCCTCAATCTGGGGCCAACGTCCTGACTTTC
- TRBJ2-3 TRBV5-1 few CASSFRMPASTDTQYF TGCGCCAGCAGCTTTCGGATGCCCGCCAGCACAGATACGCAGTATTTT
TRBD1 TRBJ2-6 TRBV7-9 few CASSLGAGGPGDNVLTF TGTGCCAGCAGCTTAGGTGCAGGGGGCCCTGGTGACAACGTCCTGACTTTC
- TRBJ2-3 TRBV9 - CASSQEGQAGSTQYF TGTGCCAGCAGCCAGGAGGGACAAGCTGGGAGTACGCAGTATTTT
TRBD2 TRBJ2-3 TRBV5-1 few CASSGGLAEQDTQYF TGCGCCAGCAGCGGGGGACTAGCGGAGCAAGATACGCAGTATTTT
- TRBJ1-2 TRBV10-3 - CASGDNADYGYTF TGTGCCTCAGGTGACAACGCAGACTATGGCTACACCTTC
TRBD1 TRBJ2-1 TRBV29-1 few CSVKAGTGEYNEQFF TGCAGCGTTAAGGCGGGGACAGGGGAATACAATGAGCAGTTCTTC
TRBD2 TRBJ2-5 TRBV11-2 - CASSLETGGQETQYF TGTGCCAGCAGCTTGGAAACGGGGGGACAAGAGACCCAGTACTTC
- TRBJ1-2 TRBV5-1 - CASSPGSGDYGYTF TGCGCCAGCAGCCCAGGGAGCGGGGACTATGGCTACACCTTC
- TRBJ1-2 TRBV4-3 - CASSPSRGNYGYTF TGCGCCAGCAGCCCATCTCGGGGGAACTATGGCTACACCTTC
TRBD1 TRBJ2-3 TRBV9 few CASSAQQGHSTDTQYF TGTGCCAGCAGCGCTCAACAGGGGCACAGCACAGATACGCAGTATTTT
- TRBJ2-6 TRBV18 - CASSLSGANVLTF TGTGCCAGCTCACTCTCTGGGGCCAACGTCCTGACTTTC
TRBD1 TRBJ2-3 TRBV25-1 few CASSGPDRGDTDTQYF TGTGCCAGCAGTGGCCCGGACAGGGGCGACACAGATACGCAGTATTTT
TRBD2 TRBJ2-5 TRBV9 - CASSVGSSGGETQYF TGTGCCAGCAGCGTAGGATCTAGCGGGGGGGAGACCCAGTACTTC
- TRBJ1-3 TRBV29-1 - CSVGGELTGNTIYF TGCAGCGTTGGCGGGGAATTGACCGGAAACACCATATATTTT
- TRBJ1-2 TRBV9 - CASSVEAASNYGYTF TGTGCCAGCAGCGTCGAGGCAGCTTCTAACTATGGCTACACCTTC
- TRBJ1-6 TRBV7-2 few CASSPVPGPLHF TGTGCCAGCAGCCCCGTCCCGGGGCCCCTCCACTTT
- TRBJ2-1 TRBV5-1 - CASSPGTGSYEQFF TGCGCCAGCAGCCCCGGGACCGGTAGCTATGAGCAGTTCTTC
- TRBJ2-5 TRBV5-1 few CASKWQGQETQYF TGCGCCAGCAAATGGCAGGGGCAAGAGACCCAGTACTTC
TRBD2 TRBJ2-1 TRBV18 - CASSPTSGGANEQFF TGTGCCAGCTCACCGACTAGCGGGGGGGCTAATGAGCAGTTCTTC
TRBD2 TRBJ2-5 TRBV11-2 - CASEASGGETQYF TGTGCCAGCGAGGCTAGCGGGGGTGAGACCCAGTACTTC
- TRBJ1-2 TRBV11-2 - CASSLGFGGGEGYTF TGTGCCAGCAGCTTAGGGTTCGGCGGAGGAGAAGGCTACACCTTC